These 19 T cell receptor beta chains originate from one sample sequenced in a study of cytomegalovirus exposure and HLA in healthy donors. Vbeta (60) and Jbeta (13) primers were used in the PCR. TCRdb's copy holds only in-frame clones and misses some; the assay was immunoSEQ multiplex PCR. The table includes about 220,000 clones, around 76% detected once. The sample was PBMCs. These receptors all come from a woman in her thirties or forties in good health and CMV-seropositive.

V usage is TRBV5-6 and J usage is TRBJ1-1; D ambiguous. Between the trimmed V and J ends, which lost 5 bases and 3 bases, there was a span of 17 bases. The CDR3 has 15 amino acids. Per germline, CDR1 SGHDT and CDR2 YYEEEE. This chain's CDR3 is CASSFGLGGDTEAFF. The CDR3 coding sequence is TGTGCCAGCAGTTTTGGACTGGGCGGAGACACTGAAGCTTTCTTT.

For the CDR3, the DNA is TGTGCCAGCAGCCCACTCGGTGGGGGCGGACTGTTTAATTCACCCCTCCACTTT. This encodes CASSPLGGGGLFNSPLHF. The chain links TRBV7-6 to TRBJ1-6; maybe TRBD1 (6 bases). This CDR3 contains 18 residues. Deletions cut 5 bases from V and 6 bases from J, with 23 bases between. Germline V gene sequence: CDR1 SGHVS, CDR2 FNYEAQ. Full variable domain (rest looked up from reference TRBV7-6 and TRBJ1-6): GAGVSQSPRYKVTKRGQDVALRCDPISGHVSLYWYRQALGQGPEFLTYFNYEAQQDKSGLPNDRFSAERPEGSISTLTIQRTEQRDSAMYRCASSPLGGGGLFNSPLHFGNGTRLTVT.

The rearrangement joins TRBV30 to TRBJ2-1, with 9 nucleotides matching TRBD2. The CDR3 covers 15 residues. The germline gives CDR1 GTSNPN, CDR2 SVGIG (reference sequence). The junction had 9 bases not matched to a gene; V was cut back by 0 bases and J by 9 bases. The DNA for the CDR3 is TGTGCCTGGAGTGTTCAGCGGGGGGCGATGGGTGAGCAGTTCTTC. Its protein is CAWSVQRGAMGEQFF.

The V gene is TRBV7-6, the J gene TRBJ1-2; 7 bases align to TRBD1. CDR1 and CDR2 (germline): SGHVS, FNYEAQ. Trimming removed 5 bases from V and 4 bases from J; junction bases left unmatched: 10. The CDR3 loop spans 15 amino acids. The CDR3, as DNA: TGTGCCAGCAGCCCGACGGGACAGAGAGGCTATGGCTACACCTTC. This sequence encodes CASSPTGQRGYGYTF. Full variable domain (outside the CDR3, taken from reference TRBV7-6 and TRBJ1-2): GAGVSQSPRYKVTKRGQDVALRCDPISGHVSLYWYRQALGQGPEFLTYFNYEAQQDKSGLPNDRFSAERPEGSISTLTIQRTEQRDSAMYRCASSPTGQRGYGYTFGSGTRLTVV.

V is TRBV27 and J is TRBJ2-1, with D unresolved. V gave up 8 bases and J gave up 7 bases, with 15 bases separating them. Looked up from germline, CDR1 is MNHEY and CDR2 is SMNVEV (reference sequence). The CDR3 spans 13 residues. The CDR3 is CASGPRRGNEQFF. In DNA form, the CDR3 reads TGTGCCAGCGGCCCGCGGCGCGGAAATGAGCAGTTCTTC.

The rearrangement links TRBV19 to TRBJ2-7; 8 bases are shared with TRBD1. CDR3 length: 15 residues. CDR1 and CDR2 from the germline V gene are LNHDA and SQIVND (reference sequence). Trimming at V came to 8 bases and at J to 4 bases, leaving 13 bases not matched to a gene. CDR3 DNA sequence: TGTGCCAGTCGGACGGTTACAGGGGGAGAATACGAGCAGTACTTC. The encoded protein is CASRTVTGGEYEQYF.

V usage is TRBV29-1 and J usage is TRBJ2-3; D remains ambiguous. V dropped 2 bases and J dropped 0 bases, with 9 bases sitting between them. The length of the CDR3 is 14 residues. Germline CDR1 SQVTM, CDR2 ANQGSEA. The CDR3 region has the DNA TGCAGCGTTGAATTGGTGCAGAGCACAGATACGCAGTATTTT. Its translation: CSVELVQSTDTQYF.

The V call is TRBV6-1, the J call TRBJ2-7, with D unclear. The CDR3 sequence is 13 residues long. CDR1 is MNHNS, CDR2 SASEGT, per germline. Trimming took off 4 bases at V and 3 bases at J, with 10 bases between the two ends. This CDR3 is CASSGRLNYEQYF. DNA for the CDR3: TGTGCCAGCAGTGGCCGACTTAACTACGAGCAGTACTTC.

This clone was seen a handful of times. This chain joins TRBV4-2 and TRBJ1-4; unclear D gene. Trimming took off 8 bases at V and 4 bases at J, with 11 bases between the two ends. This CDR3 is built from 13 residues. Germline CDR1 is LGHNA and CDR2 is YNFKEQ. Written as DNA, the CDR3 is TGTGCCAGCGGGGAGCAGAATAATGAAAAACTGTTTTTT. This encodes CASGEQNNEKLFF.

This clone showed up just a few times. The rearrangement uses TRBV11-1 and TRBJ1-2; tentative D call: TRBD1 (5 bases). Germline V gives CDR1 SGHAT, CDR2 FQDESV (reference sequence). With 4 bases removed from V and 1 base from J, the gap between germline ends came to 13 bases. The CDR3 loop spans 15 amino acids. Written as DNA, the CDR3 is TGTGCCAGCAGCTCAGACCAGACAGATAACTATGGCTACACCTTC. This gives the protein CASSSDQTDNYGYTF. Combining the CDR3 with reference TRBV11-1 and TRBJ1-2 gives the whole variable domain EAEVAQSPRYKITEKSQAVAFWCDPISGHATLYWYRQILGQGPELLVQFQDESVVDDSQLPKDRFSAERLKGVDSTLKIQPAELGDSAMYLCASSSDQTDNYGYTFGSGTRLTVV.

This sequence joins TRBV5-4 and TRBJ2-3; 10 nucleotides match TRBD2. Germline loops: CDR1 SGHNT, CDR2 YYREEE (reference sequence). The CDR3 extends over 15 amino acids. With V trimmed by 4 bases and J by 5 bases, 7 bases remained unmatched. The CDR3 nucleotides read TGTGCCAGCAGCCCCCTAGCGGGAGAAGGAGATACGCAGTATTTT. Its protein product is CASSPLAGEGDTQYF. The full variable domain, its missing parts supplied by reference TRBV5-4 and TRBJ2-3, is ETGVTQSPTHLIKTRGQQVTLRCSSQSGHNTVSWYQQALGQGPQFIFQYYREEENGRGNFPPRFSGLQFPNYSSELNVNALELDDSALYLCASSPLAGEGDTQYFGPGTRLTVL.

The CDR3 bases are TGTGCCAGCAGCTTAGTAATCACAGGGAGGAACACTGAAGCTTTCTTT. It translates to CASSLVITGRNTEAFF. V is TRBV7-2 and J is TRBJ1-1; TRBD1 might be the D (6 bases). This CDR3 has 16 amino acids. Germline CDR1 and CDR2: SGHTA and FQGNSA. Trimming pared 1 base from V and 1 base from J, leaving 13 bases between.

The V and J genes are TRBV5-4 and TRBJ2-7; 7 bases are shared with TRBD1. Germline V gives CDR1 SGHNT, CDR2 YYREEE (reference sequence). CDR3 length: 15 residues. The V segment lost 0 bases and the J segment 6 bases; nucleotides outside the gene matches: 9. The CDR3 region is CASSLDRGLILEQYF. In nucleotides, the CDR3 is TGTGCCAGCAGCTTGGACAGGGGATTGATTCTCGAGCAGTACTTC.

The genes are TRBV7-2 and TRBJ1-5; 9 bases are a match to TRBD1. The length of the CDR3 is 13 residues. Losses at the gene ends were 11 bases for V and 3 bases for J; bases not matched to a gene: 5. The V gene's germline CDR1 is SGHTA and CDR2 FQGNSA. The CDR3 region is CAGGQGPNQPQHF. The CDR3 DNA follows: TGTGCCGGGGGACAGGGCCCCAATCAGCCCCAGCATTTT.

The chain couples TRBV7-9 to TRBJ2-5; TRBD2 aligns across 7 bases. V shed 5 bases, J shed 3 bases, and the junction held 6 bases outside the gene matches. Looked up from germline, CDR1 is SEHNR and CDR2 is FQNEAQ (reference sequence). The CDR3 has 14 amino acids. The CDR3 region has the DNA TGTGCCAGCAGCCCCAGCGGGACCAAAGAGACCCAGTACTTC. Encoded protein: CASSPSGTKETQYF.

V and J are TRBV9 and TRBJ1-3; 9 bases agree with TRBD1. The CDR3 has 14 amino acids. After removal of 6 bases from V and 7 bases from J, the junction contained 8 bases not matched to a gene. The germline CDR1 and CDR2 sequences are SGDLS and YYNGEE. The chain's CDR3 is CASNVNGQGNTIYF. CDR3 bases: TGTGCCAGCAACGTGAATGGACAGGGGAACACCATATATTTT.

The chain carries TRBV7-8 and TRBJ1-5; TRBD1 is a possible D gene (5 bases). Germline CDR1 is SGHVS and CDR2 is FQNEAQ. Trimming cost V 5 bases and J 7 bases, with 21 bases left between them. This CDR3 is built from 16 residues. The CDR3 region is CASSPRRERGGQPQHF. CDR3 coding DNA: TGTGCCAGCAGCCCGAGGAGAGAGCGGGGGGGACAGCCCCAGCATTTT.

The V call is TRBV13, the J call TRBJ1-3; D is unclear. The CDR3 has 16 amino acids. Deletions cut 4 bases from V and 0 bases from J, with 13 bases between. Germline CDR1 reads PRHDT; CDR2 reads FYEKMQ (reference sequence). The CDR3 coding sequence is TGTGCCAGCAGCTCACCGGGAGCGGGCTCTGGAAACACCATATATTTT. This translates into CASSSPGAGSGNTIYF.

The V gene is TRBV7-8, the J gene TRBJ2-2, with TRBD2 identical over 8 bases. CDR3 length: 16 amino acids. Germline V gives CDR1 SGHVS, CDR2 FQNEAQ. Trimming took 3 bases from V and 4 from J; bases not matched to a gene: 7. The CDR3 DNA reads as TGTGCCAGCAGCTTCAGGGGACTAGGCTTCACCGGGGAGCTGTTTTTT. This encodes CASSFRGLGFTGELFF.